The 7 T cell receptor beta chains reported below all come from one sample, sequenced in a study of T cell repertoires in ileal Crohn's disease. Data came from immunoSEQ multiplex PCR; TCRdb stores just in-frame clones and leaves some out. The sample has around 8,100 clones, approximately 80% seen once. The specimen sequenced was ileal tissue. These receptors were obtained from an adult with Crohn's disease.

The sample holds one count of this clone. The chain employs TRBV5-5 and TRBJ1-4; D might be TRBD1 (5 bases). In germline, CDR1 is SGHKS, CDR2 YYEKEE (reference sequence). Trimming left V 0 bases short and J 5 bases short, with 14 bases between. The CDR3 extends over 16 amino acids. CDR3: CASSLVGEVRNEKLFF. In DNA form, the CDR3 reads TGTGCCAGCAGCTTGGTAGGGGAGGTCAGGAATGAAAAACTGTTTTTT.

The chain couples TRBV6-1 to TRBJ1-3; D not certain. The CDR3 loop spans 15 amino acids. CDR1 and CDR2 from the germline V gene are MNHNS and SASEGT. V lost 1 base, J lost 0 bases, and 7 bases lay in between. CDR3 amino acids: CASSEGGSSGNTIYF. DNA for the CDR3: TGTGCCAGCAGTGAAGGAGGCAGCTCTGGAAACACCATATATTTT.

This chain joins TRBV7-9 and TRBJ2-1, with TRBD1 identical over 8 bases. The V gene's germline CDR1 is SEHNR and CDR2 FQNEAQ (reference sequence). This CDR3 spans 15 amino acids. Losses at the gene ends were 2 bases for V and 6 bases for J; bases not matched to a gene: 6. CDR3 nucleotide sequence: TGTGCCAGCAGCTTATCAGGGGGCCATGGCAATGAGCAGTTCTTC. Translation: CASSLSGGHGNEQFF.

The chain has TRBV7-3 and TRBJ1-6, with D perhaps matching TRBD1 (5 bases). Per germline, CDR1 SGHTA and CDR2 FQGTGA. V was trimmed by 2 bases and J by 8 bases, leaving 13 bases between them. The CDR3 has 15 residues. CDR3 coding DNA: TGTGCCAGCAGCTTAGTTGCGGGGCCGGATTCACCCCTCCACTTT. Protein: CASSLVAGPDSPLHF.

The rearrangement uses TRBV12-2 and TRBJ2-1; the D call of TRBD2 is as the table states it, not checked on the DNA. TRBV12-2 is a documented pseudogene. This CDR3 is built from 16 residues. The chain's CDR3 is CASRLAGTSGRGEQFF. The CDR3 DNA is TGTGCAAGTCGCTTAGCAGGGACTAGCGGGAGGGGTGAGCAGTTCTTC.

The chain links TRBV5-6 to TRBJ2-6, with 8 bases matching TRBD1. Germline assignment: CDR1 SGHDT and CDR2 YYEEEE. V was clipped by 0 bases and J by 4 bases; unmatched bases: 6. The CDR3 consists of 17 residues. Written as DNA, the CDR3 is TGTGCCAGCAGCTTGGGGACAGGGACGTACGGGGCCAACGTCCTGACTTTC. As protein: CASSLGTGTYGANVLTF. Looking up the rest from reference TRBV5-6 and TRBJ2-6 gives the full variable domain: DAGVTQSPTHLIKTRGQQVTLRCSPKSGHDTVSWYQQALGQGPQFIFQYYEEEERQRGNFPDRFSGHQFPNYSSELNVNALLLGDSALYLCASSLGTGTYGANVLTFGAGSRLTVL.

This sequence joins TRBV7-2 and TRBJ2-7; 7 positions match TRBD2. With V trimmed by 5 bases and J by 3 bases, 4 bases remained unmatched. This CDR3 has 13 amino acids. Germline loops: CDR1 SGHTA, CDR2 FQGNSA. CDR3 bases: TGTGCCAGCAGCCTTCCTAGCGGCTACGAGCAGTACTTC. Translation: CASSLPSGYEQYF.